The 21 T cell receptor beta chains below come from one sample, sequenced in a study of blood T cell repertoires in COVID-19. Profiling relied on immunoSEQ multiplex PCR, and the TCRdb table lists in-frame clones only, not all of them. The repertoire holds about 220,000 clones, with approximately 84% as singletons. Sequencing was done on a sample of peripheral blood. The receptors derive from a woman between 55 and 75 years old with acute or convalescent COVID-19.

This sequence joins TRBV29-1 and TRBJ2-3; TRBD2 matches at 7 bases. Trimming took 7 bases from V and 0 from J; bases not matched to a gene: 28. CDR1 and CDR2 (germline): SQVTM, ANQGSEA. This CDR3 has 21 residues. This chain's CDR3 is CSATQRGRLARKIPSTDTQYF. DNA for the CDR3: TGCAGCGCCACCCAAAGGGGCAGACTAGCCCGAAAAATTCCTAGCACAGATACGCAGTATTTT.

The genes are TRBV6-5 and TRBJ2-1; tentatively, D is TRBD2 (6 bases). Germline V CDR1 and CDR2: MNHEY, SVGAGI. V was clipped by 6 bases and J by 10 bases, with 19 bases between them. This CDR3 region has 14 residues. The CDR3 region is CASRLAGSIREQFF. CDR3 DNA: TGTGCCAGCAGACTAGCAGGGAGTATCCGGGAGCAGTTCTTC.

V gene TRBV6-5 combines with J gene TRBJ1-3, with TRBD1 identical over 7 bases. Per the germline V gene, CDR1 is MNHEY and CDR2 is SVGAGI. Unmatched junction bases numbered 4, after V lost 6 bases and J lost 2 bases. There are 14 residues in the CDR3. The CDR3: CASRTDRAGNTIYF. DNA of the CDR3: TGTGCCAGCAGAACTGACAGGGCTGGAAACACCATATATTTT.

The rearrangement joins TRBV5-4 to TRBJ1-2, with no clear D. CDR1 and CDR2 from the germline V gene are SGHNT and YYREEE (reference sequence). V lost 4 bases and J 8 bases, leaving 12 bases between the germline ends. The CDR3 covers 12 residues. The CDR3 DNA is TGTGCCAGCAGCGAGGCCGAGGAGGGCTACACCTTC. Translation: CASSEAEEGYTF.

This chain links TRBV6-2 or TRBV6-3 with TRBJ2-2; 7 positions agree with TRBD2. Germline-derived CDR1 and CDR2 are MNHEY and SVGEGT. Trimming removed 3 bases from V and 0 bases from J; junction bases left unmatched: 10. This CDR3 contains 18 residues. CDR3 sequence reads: CASSYLWGGPANTGELFF. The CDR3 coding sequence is TGTGCCAGCAGTTATCTCTGGGGGGGACCCGCGAACACCGGGGAGCTGTTTTTT.

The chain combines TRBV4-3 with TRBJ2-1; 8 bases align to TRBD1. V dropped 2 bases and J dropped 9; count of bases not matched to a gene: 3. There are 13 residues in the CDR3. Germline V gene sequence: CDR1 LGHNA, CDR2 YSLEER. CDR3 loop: CASSQYRGTEQFF. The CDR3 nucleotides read TGCGCCAGCAGCCAATACAGGGGGACTGAGCAGTTCTTC.

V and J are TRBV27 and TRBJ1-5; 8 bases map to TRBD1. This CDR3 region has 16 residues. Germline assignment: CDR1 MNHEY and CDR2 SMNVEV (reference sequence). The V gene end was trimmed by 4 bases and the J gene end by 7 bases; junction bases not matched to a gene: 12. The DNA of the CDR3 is TGTGCCAGCAGTTCACGGACAGGGAAAGGTCAGCAGCCCCAGCATTTT. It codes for CASSSRTGKGQQPQHF.

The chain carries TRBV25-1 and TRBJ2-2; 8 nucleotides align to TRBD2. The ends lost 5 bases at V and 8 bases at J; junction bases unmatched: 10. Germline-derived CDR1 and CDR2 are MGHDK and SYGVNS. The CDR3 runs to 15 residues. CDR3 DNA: TGTGCCAGCAGTTCCGCGGGGGGCCCGTATGGGGAGCTGTTTTTT. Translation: CASSSAGGPYGELFF.

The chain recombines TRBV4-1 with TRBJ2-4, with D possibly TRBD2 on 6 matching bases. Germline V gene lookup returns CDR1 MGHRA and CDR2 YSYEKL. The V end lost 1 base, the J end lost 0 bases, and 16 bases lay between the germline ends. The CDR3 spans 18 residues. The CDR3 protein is CASSQGLPRGLAKNIQYF. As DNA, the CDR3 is TGCGCCAGCAGCCAAGGGCTCCCCCGGGGACTAGCCAAAAACATTCAGTACTTC.

For the CDR3, the DNA is TGTGCCAGCAGCTCATATGGACAGGGTACCTACGAGCAGTACTTC. This codes for CASSSYGQGTYEQYF. The chain links TRBV13 to TRBJ2-7; TRBD1 matches at 8 bases. The CDR3 consists of 15 residues. Germline V gene sequence: CDR1 PRHDT, CDR2 FYEKMQ (reference sequence). Unmatched junction bases numbered 7, after V lost 4 bases and J lost 2 bases.

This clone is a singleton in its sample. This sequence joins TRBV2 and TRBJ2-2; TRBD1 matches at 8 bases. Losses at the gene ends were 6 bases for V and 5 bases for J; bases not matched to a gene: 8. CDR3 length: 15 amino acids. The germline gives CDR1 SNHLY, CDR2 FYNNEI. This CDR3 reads CASRPGTGLTGELFF. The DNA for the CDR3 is TGTGCCAGCAGGCCCGGGACAGGTTTAACCGGGGAGCTGTTTTTT.

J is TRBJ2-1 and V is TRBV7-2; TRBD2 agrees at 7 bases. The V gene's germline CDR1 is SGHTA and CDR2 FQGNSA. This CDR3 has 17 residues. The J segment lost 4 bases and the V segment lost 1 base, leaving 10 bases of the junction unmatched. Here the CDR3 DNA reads TGTGCCAGCAGCTTAGACCACCCAGCGGGGAGTTACAATGAGCAGTTCTTC. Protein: CASSLDHPAGSYNEQFF.

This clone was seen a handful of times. As DNA, the CDR3 is TGCAGCGTGCGTCCGGGACAGGGAGTTAACGATGAGCAGTTCTTC. Its protein is CSVRPGQGVNDEQFF. The chain recombines TRBV29-1 with TRBJ2-1; 9 nucleotides align to TRBD1. V gave up 6 bases and J gave up 8 bases; unmatched junction bases: 14. The CDR3 contains 15 residues. Per germline, CDR1 SQVTM and CDR2 ANQGSEA.

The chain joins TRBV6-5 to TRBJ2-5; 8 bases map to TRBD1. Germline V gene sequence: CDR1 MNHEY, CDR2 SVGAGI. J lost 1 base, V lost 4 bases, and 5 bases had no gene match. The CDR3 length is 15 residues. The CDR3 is CASSWKGQGQETQYF. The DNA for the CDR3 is TGTGCCAGCAGTTGGAAAGGACAGGGCCAAGAGACCCAGTACTTC.

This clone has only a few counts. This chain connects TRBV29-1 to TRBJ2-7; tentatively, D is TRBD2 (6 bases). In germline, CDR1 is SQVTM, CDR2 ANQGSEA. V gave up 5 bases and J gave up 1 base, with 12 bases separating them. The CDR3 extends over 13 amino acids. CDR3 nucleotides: TGCAGCGTTTACGGGACTGATTCCTACGAGCAGTACTTC. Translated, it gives CSVYGTDSYEQYF.

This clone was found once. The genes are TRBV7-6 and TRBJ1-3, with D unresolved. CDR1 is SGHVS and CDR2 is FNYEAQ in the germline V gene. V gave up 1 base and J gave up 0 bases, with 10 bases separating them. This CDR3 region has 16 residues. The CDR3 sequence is CASSLGLPSSGNTIYF. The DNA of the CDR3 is TGTGCCAGCAGCTTAGGGCTGCCCAGCTCTGGAAACACCATATATTTT.

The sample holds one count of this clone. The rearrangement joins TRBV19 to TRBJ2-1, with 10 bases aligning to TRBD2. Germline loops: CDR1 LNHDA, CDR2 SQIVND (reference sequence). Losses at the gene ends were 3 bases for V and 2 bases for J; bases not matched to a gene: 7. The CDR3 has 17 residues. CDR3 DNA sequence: TGTGCCAGTAGTATTTGGCGAGGACTAGCGGCCTACAATGAGCAGTTCTTC. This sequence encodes CASSIWRGLAAYNEQFF. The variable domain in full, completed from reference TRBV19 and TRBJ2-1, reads DGGITQSPKYLFRKEGQNVTLSCEQNLNHDAMYWYRQDPGQGLRLIYYSQIVNDFQKGDIAEGYSVSREKKESFPLTVTSAQKNPTAFYLCASSIWRGLAAYNEQFFGPGTRLTVL.

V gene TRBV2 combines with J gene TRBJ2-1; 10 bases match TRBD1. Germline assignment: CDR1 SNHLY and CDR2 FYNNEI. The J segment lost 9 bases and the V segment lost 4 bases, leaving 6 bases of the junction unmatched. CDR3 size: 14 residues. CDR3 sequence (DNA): TGTGCCAGCAGTGCCTTGGACAGGGGGACTGAGCAGTTCTTC. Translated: CASSALDRGTEQFF.

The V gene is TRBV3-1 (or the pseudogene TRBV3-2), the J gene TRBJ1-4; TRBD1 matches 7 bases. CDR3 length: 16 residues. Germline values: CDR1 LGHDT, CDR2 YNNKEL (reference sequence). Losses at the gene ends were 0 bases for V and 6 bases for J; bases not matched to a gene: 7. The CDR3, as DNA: TGTGCCAGCAGCCAAGATAGGGGGCAGGTGGATGAAAAACTGTTTTTT. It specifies CASSQDRGQVDEKLFF.

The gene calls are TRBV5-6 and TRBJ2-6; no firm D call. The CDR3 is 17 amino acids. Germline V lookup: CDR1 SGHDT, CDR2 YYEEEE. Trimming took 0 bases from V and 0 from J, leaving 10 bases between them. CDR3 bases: TGTGCCAGCAGCTTGGCTGGCCGTTACTCTGGGGCCAACGTCCTGACTTTC. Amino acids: CASSLAGRYSGANVLTF.

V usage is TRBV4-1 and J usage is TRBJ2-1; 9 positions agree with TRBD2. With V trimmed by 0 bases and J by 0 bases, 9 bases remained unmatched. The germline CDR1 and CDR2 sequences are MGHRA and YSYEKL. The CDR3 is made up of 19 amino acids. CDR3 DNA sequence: TGCGCCAGCAGCCAAGAAGCGCGCGGGGGGGTACGCTCCTACAATGAGCAGTTCTTC. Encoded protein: CASSQEARGGVRSYNEQFF.